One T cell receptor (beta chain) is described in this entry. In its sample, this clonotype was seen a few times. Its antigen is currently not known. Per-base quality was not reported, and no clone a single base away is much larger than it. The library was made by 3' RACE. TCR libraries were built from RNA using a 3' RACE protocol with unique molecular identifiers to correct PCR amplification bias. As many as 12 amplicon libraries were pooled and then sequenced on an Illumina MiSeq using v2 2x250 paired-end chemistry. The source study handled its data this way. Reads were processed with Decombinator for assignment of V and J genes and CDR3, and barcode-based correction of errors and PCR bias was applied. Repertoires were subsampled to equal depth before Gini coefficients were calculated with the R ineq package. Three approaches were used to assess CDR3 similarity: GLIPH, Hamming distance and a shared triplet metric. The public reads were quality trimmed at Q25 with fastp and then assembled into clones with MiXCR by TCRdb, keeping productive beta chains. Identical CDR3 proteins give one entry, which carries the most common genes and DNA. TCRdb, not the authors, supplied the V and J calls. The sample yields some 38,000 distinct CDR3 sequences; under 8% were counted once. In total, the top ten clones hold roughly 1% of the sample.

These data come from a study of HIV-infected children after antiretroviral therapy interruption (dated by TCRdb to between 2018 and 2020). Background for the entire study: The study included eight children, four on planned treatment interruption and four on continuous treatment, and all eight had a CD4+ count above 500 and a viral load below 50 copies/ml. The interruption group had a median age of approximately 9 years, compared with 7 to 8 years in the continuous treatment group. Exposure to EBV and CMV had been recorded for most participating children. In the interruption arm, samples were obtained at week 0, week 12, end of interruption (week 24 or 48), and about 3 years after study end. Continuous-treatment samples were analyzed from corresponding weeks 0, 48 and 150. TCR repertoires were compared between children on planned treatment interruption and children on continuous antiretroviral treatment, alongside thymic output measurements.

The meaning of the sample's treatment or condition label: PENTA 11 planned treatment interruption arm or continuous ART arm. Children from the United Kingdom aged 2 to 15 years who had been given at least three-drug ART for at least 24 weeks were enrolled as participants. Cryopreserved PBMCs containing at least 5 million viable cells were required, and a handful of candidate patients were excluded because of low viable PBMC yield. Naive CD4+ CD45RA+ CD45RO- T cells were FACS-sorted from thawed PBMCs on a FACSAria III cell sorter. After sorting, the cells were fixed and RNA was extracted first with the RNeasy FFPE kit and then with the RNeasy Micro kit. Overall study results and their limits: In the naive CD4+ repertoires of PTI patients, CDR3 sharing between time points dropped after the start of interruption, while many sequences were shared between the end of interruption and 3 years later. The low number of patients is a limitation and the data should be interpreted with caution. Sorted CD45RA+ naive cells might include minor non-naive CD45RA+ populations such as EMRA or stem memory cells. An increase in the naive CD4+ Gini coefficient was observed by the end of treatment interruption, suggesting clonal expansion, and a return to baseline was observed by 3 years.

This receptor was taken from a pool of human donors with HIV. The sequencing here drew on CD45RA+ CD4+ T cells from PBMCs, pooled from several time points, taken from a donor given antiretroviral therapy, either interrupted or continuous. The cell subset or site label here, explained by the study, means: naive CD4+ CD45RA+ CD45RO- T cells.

The CDR3 sequence is CASSPRGRTDTQYF. The bases are TGTGCCAGCAGCCCTAGGGGACGGACAGATACGCAGTATTTT. Rearrangement joined TRBV3-1 to TRBJ2-3; the D call is possibly TRBD1 or TRBD2, each sharing 5 bases. CDR1 and CDR2 are read off the germline V gene (reference sequence) as LGHDT and YNNKEL. The CDR3 starts with the cysteine, ends with the phenylalanine, and has 14 residues. Left in the record is the CDR3 DNA by itself, 42 bases read in frame from the first base. V is cut by 4 bases and J by 3 bases, and the space between the germline ends is 11 bases.